This paragraph reports one T cell receptor beta chain. Its specificity is not known. TCRdb's table, derived via immunoSEQ multiplex PCR, lists solely in-frame clones and lacks some. Among 9,500 to 11,000 clones listed, around 80% were seen once. The data are from a study of somatic mutations in cytotoxic T cells in rheumatoid arthritis. General study findings and limits: Multiple comparisons were not accounted for in the slight TRBV07 underrepresentation seen in rheumatoid arthritis patients.

The V end was cut by 4 bases, the J end by 5 bases, with 14 bases between. The germline CDR1 and CDR2 sequences are SEHNR and FQNEAQ (reference sequence). The CDR3 runs 15 residues. The source of this sequence is a woman in her sixties or seventies with rheumatoid arthritis. Sequences were obtained from CD8+ T cells sorted from blood. V gene TRBV7-9 combines with J gene TRBJ1-4; D possibly corresponds to TRBD1 (5 bases). CDR3: CASSSTGTENEKLFF. The DNA for the CDR3 is TGTGCCAGCAGCTCGACCGGGACTGAAAATGAAAAACTGTTTTTT.